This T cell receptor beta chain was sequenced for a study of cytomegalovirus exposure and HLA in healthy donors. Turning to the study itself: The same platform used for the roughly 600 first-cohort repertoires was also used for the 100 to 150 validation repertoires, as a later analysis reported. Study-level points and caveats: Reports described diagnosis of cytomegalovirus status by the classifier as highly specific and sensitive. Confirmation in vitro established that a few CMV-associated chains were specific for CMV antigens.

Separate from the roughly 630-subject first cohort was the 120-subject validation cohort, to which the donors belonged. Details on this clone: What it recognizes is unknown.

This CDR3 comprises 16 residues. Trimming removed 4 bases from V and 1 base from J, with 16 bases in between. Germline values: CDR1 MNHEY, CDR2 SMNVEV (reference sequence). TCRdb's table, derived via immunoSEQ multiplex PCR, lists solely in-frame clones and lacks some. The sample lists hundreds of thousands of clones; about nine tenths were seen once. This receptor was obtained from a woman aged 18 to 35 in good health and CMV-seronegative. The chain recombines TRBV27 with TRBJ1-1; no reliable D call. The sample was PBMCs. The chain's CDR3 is CASSSQRGSKNTEAFF. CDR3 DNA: TGTGCCAGCAGTTCGCAGCGGGGTTCCAAGAACACTGAAGCTTTCTTT.